The 12 T cell receptor beta chains below all came from one sample that was sequenced in a study of patients and donors after allogeneic stem cell transplantation. TCRdb analysed the RT-PCR reads with MiXCR anew, one entry per CDR3 protein. The sample includes about 230,000 distinct CDR3 sequences, around an eighth seen only once; the top ten take around 10%. The source material was blood, either unsorted or a sorted T cell fraction (not recorded which). The receptors were gathered from a human donor who was either an allogeneic HSCT recipient or a stem cell or donor lymphocyte infusion donor (not recorded which). It is not recorded whose cells these are; they may come from a transplant donor.

This clonotype came up many times. The gene calls are TRBV29-1 and TRBJ2-5; 10 bases map to TRBD2. In germline, CDR1 is SQVTM, CDR2 ANQGSEA. The CDR3 length is 14 residues. The V gene end was trimmed by 7 bases and the J gene end by 6 bases; junction bases not matched to a gene: 11. The chain's CDR3 is CSGGGLAVGKTQYF. The CDR3, as DNA: TGCAGCGGCGGCGGACTAGCGGTTGGAAAGACCCAGTACTTC. Drawing the rest from reference TRBV29-1 and TRBJ2-5, the complete variable domain is SAVISQKPSRDICQRGTSLTIQCQVDSQVTMMFWYRQQPGQSLTLIATANQGSEATYESGFVIDKFPISRPNLTFSTLTVSNMSPEDSSIYLCSGGGLAVGKTQYFGPGTRLLVL.

This clonotype occurred a few times. This chain connects TRBV7-6 to TRBJ1-1; possible D gene TRBD1, 6 bases. The CDR3 consists of 13 residues. V was shortened by 6 bases and J by 2 bases, with 10 bases between the two germline ends. In germline, CDR1 is SGHVS, CDR2 FNYEAQ. The CDR3 DNA reads as TGTGCCAGCAGAACCGGGACAAACACTGAAGCTTTCTTT. Protein product: CASRTGTNTEAFF.

The rearrangement uses TRBV10-3 and TRBJ2-1; D remains unclear. With 10 bases removed from V and 0 bases from J, the gap between germline ends came to 10 bases. The CDR3 runs 13 residues. Germline CDR1 is ENHRY and CDR2 is SYGVKD. CDR3 residues: CATTYSSYNEQFF. In DNA form, the CDR3 reads TGTGCCACAACCTATTCCTCCTACAATGAGCAGTTCTTC.

This clonotype was picked up many times. The V call is TRBV5-6, the J call TRBJ2-5; D gene ambiguous. Germline lookup yields CDR1 SGHDT and CDR2 YYEEEE. The V end lost 2 bases, the J end lost 3 bases, and 20 bases lay between the germline ends. CDR3 length: 17 residues. CDR3 protein: CASSLVVGRLGEETQYF. In nucleotides, the CDR3 is TGTGCCAGCAGCTTAGTTGTTGGCCGCCTAGGTGAAGAGACCCAGTACTTC. The variable domain in full, completed from reference TRBV5-6 and TRBJ2-5, reads DAGVTQSPTHLIKTRGQQVTLRCSPKSGHDTVSWYQQALGQGPQFIFQYYEEEERQRGNFPDRFSGHQFPNYSSELNVNALLLGDSALYLCASSLVVGRLGEETQYFGPGTRLLVL.

In its sample, this clonotype was seen a few times. The CDR3 is CSARVGRGYTF. CDR3 in DNA: TGCAGTGCTAGAGTTGGGCGAGGCTACACCTTC. This rearrangement joins TRBV20-1 to TRBJ1-2; D gene unclear. This CDR3 is 11 amino acids long. The V end lost 1 base, the J end lost 8 bases, and 8 bases lay between the germline ends. The V gene's germline CDR1 is DFQATT and CDR2 SNEGSKA (reference sequence).

This clonotype was found many times. The chain is built from TRBV12-3 or TRBV12-4 and TRBJ1-6; D not certain. The V end lost 5 bases, the J end lost 7 bases, and 12 bases lay between the germline ends. The CDR3 is 14 amino acids. Here the CDR3 DNA reads TGTGCCAGCAGTCCTCAGGAAGGCAATTCACCCCTCCACTTT. Its translation is CASSPQEGNSPLHF.

This clonotype was recorded a few times. The chain uses TRBV5-6 and TRBJ1-1; D gene uncertain. There are 12 residues in the CDR3. V lost 1 base and J lost 8, with 9 bases in between. Germline-derived CDR1 and CDR2 are SGHDT and YYEEEE. The CDR3 DNA follows: TGTGCCAGCAGCTTGAGTGTCGGAGAAGCTTTCTTT. Amino acid sequence: CASSLSVGEAFF.

The chain recombines TRBV6-1 with TRBJ1-2; 12 nucleotides match TRBD1. This CDR3 is built from 17 residues. Germline V gives CDR1 MNHNS, CDR2 SASEGT. Trimming removed 6 bases from V and 2 bases from J; junction bases left unmatched: 10. Written as DNA, the CDR3 is TGTGCCAGCAGGGCCGGGACAGGGGGCGCAAAAAACTATGGCTACACCTTC. Translation: CASRAGTGGAKNYGYTF.

The chain recombines TRBV29-1 with TRBJ2-3, with 9 bases matching TRBD2. The CDR3 loop spans 14 amino acids. Germline CDR1 is SQVTM and CDR2 is ANQGSEA. The J segment lost 3 bases and the V segment lost 7 bases, leaving 8 bases of the junction unmatched. The CDR3 loop is CSARTSALTDTQYF. CDR3 bases: TGCAGCGCCCGGACTAGCGCCTTAACAGATACGCAGTATTTT.

The chain is built from TRBV7-8 and TRBJ1-4; the match to TRBD1 covers 10 bases. V gave up 6 bases and J gave up 5 bases; unmatched junction bases: 6. The CDR3 covers 15 residues. Germline lookup yields CDR1 SGHVS and CDR2 FQNEAQ. The CDR3 protein is CASRGDRGWNEKLFF. CDR3 nucleotide sequence: TGTGCCAGCAGAGGGGACAGGGGTTGGAATGAAAAACTGTTTTTT.

Notes on this clonotype: A much larger clone lies one base from this, so it may be a read error. This chain links TRBV12-3 or TRBV12-4 with TRBJ1-6; the match to TRBD1 covers 10 bases. Trimming took 3 bases from V and 15 from J; bases not matched to a gene: 8. The CDR3 covers 14 residues. Here the CDR3 reads CASSFKGQGWLLHF. The CDR3 nucleotides read TGTGCCAGCAGTTTTAAGGGACAGGGGTGGCTCCTCCACTTT.

This clonotype has a count of ten or more. The chain joins TRBV10-3 to TRBJ2-7, with D unresolved. Trimming removed 4 bases from V and 3 bases from J, with 10 bases in between. Germline V gene sequence: CDR1 ENHRY, CDR2 SYGVKD. This CDR3 has 13 amino acids. The CDR3 reads CAISVGHNYEQYF. The CDR3 region has the DNA TGTGCCATCAGTGTAGGGCACAACTACGAGCAGTACTTC.